The source of this T cell receptor beta chain is a study of T-cell reconstitution after alpha-beta-depleted transplantation in children. This clonotype was seen a handful of times. Its antigen is as yet unknown. General observations from the study: Reported findings indicate that, about two months after transplant, alpha-beta T cells came from several hundred expanded clones, which were derived from non-depleted graft cells. The study traced high day-60 TCRbeta diversity in some patients to surviving recipient T cells and thymic progenitors. Newly generated T cells supplied most T-cell counts and diversity one year post-transplant.

The library targeted TCRbeta and was prepared with unique molecular identifiers. One entry per CDR3 protein, called by TCRdb with MiXCR from the PCR reads. Found here are some 290,000 distinct CDR3 sequences, approximately 20% of them singletons; the top ten hold 9.5% to 13%. The CDR3 extends over 12 amino acids. The trim removed 10 bases at V and 4 bases at J, leaving 7 bases unmatched. The germline gives CDR1 MNHNY, CDR2 SVGAGI (reference sequence). The J gene is TRBJ2-7, the V gene TRBV6-6; 7 nucleotides line up with TRBD1. The material was PBMCs, mostly from graft donor cells, obtained 180 days after TCRalphabeta/CD19-depleted stem cell transplant. This receptor was taken from a male patient between 10 and 17 years old who had a stem cell transplant for acute lymphoblastic leukemia, so the T cells may come from the graft donor. DNA of the CDR3: TGTGCCACCCGCCTACAGGGGTACGAGCAGTACTTC. It codes for CATRLQGYEQYF.